This T cell receptor (beta chain) was obtained from a study of blood T cell repertoires in COVID-19. Study-level background: Acute and convalescent COVID-19 samples came from the United States, Italy and Spain.

Original processing notes: How many nucleated cells were present was estimated from reference gene primer amplification. Assay: immunoSEQ multiplex PCR; the TCRdb copy retains only in-frame clones and omits some. V and J calls and clone size follow that table, whereas D and trimming were derived from the DNA. The repertoire holds around 75,000 clones, roughly 80% seen once, with roughly 12% in the top ten. The CDR3 contains 13 residues. Germline values: CDR1 SNHLY, CDR2 FYNNEI. After removal of 10 bases from V and 1 base from J, the junction contained 6 bases not matched to a gene. The TCR sequence derives from a man aged 45 to 65 with COVID-19, enrolled during active disease. The chain recombines TRBV2 with TRBJ1-1, with 7 bases identical to TRBD1. Sequenced: peripheral blood. CDR3 DNA: TGTGCCACCACGCGGGACAGGAACACTGAAGCTTTCTTT. This codes for CATTRDRNTEAFF.